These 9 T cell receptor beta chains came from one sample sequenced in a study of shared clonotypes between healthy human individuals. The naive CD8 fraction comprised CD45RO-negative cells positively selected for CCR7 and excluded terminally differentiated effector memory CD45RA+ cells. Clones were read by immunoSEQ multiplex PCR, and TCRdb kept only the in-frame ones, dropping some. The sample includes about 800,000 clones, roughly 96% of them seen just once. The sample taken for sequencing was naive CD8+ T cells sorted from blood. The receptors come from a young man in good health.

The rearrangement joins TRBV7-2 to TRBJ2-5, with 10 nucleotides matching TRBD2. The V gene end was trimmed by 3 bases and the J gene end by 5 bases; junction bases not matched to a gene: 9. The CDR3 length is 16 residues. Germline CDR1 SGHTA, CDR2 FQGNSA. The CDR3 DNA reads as TGTGCCAGCAGCTTGCTAGCGGGAGAGGTAGATGAGACCCAGTACTTC. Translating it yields CASSLLAGEVDETQYF.

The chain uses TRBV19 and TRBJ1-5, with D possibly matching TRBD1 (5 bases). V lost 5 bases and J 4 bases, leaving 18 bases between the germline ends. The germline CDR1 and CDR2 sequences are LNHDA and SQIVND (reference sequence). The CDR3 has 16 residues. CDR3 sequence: CASSPYFLEGNQPQHF. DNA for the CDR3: TGTGCCAGTAGTCCCTACTTCCTTGAGGGGAATCAGCCCCAGCATTTT.

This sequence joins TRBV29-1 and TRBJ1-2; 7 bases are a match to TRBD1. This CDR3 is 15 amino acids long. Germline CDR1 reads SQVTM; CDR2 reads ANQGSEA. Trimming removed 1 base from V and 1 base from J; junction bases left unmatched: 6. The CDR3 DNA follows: TGCAGCGTTGAAGGGACAGGCCTACGTAACTATGGCTACACCTTC. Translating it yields CSVEGTGLRNYGYTF.

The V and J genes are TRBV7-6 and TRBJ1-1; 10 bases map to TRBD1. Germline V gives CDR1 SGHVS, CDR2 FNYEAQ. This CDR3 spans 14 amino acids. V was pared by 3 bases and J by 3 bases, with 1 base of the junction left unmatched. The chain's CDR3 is CASSFGTGDTEAFF. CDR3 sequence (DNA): TGTGCCAGCAGCTTTGGGACAGGGGACACTGAAGCTTTCTTT.

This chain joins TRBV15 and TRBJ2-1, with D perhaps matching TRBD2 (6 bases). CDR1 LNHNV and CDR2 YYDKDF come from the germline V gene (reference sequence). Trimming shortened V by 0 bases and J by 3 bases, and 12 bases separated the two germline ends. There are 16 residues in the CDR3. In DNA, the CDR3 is TGTGCCACCAGCAGAGATCGGCTTAGCGGCTACAATGAGCAGTTCTTC. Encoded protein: CATSRDRLSGYNEQFF. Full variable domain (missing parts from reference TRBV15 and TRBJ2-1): DAMVIQNPRYQVTQFGKPVTLSCSQTLNHNVMYWYQQKSSQAPKLLFHYYDKDFNNEADTPDNFQSRRPNTSFCFLDIRSPGLGDTAMYLCATSRDRLSGYNEQFFGPGTRLTVL.

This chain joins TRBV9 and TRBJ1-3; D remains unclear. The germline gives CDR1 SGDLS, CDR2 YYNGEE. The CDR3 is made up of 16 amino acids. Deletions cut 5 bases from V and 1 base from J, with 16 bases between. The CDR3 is CASRVPSGFSGNTIYF. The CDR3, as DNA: TGTGCCAGCAGAGTACCTTCGGGATTTTCTGGAAACACCATATATTTT.

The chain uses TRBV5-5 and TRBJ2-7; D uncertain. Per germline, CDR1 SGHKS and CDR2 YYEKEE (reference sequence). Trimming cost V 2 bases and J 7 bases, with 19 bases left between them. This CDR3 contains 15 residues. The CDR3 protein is CASSLDLPVIVEQYF. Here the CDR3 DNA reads TGTGCCAGCAGCTTAGATCTCCCCGTAATCGTGGAGCAGTACTTC.

The CDR3 DNA reads TGTGCCAGCCGGGACAGGGGATTATACGAGCAGTACTTC. This sequence encodes CASRDRGLYEQYF. The rearrangement joins TRBV2 to TRBJ2-7; 10 bases are shared with TRBD1. Germline CDR1 and CDR2: SNHLY and FYNNEI. With 8 bases clipped from V and 4 bases from J, the junction kept 5 bases outside the gene matches. The CDR3 totals 13 residues. The full variable domain, completed using reference TRBV2 and TRBJ2-7, is EPEVTQTPSHQVTQMGQEVILRCVPISNHLYFYWYRQILGQKVEFLVSFYNNEISEKSEIFDDQFSVERPDGSNFTLKIRSTKLEDSAMYFCASRDRGLYEQYFGPGTRLTVT.

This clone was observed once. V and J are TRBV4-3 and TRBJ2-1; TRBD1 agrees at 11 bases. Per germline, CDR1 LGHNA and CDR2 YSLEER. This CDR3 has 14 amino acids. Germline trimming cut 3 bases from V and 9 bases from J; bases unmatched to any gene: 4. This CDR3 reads CASSHGQGASEQFF. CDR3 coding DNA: TGCGCCAGCAGCCACGGACAGGGGGCGAGTGAGCAGTTCTTC.